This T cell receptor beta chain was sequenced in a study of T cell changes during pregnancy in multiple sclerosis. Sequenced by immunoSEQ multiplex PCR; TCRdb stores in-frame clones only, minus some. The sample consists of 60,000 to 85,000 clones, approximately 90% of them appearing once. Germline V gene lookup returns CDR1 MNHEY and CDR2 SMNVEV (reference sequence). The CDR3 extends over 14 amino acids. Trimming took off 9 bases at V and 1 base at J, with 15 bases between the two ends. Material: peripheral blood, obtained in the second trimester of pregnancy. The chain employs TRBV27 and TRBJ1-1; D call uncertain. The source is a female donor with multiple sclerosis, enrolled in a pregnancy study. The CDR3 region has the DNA TGTGCCAGTATGGTTCTACAGAAGAACACTGAAGCTTTCTTT. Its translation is CASMVLQKNTEAFF.